This TCR beta chain stems from a study of blood T cells in healthy people across ages. Findings and limits, study-wide: TCR beta diversity, measured per million T cells, fell in a roughly linear way with age.

V was clipped by 3 bases and J by 7 bases; unmatched bases: 6. The CDR3 has 14 residues. Germline values: CDR1 LNHNV, CDR2 YYDKDF (reference sequence). Using a J-beta primer mix together with a sample-barcoded 5' primer, a second PCR was run for about 6 to 11 cycles. All cDNA molecules were each tagged by a template-switch adaptor with 12 random nucleotides. A single record per CDR3 protein comes from TCRdb applying MiXCR to the 5' RACE reads. The sample records about 1.5 million distinct CDR3 sequences, 42% being singletons. To note about this clonotype: Antigen specificity is unknown.

This sequence was found in a woman aged 18-30 years in good health. The V call is TRBV15, the J call TRBJ2-1; 7 bases line up with TRBD2. Sequencing was done on a sample of blood. The CDR3 spells CATSSGRLGNEQFF. The CDR3 coding sequence is TGTGCCACCAGCAGCGGGAGGCTCGGGAATGAGCAGTTCTTC.